Below, one T cell receptor (beta chain) is given with its context. The antigen remains unidentified. These data originate in a study of CD4 T cells in relation to SARS-CoV-2 and coronaviruses. V was clipped by 4 bases and J by 7 bases; unmatched bases: 3. This CDR3 contains 13 residues. The V gene's germline CDR1 is LGHDT and CDR2 YNNKEL (reference sequence). Overall study findings and caveats: In around 63% of donors, memory CD4+ clonotypes crossrecognized SARS-CoV-2 and at least one common cold coronavirus spike. Crossreactive clones expanded significantly less to SARS-CoV-2 than monoreactive clones.

TCRdb keeps only in-frame clones here, not all; method: immunoSEQ multiplex PCR. This table holds over 40,000 clones, 84% found once. The sequencing sample was made of naive CD4+ T cells from PBMCs, cultured in vitro. Subset specified: naive CD4+ T cells isolated by negative enrichment. V gene TRBV3-1 (or the pseudogene TRBV3-2) combines with J gene TRBJ2-2, with 7 bases identical to TRBD1. This clonotype was obtained from an adult with COVID-19. CDR3 region: CASSPRQGGELFF. CDR3 DNA sequence: TGTGCCAGCAGCCCCAGACAGGGCGGGGAGCTGTTTTTT.